What follows are 8 T cell receptor beta chains derived from one specimen sequenced in a study of blood T cell repertoires in COVID-19. The method was immunoSEQ multiplex PCR; TCRdb's version includes in-frame clones alone and lacks a portion of them. Of some 500,000 clones in the sample, roughly 90% are singletons; the top ten hold approximately 1.8%. Sequencing input: PBMCs or T cells enriched from blood (not recorded which). These receptors were taken from a woman between 35 and 50 years old who had recovered from COVID-19.

The J gene is TRBJ2-3, the V gene TRBV27, with 12 positions matching TRBD2. Trimming removed 7 bases from V and 3 bases from J; junction bases left unmatched: 8. The CDR3 contains 16 residues. Germline loops: CDR1 MNHEY, CDR2 SMNVEV (reference sequence). The CDR3 DNA reads as TGTGCCAGCACTCCTAGCGGGAGGGCCCTGACAGATACGCAGTATTTT. Translating it yields CASTPSGRALTDTQYF.

This chain connects TRBV7-2 to TRBJ2-2; D possibly corresponds to TRBD2 (6 bases). Germline CDR1 reads SGHTA; CDR2 reads FQGNSA. Deletions cut 3 bases from V and 6 bases from J, with 14 bases between. CDR3 length: 15 residues. DNA of the CDR3: TGTGCCAGCAGCTTGGGCAGGACTATCTCCGGGGAGCTGTTTTTT. Amino acid sequence: CASSLGRTISGELFF. The full variable domain, with the rest looked up from reference TRBV7-2 and TRBJ2-2, is GAGVSQSPSNKVTEKGKDVELRCDPISGHTALYWYRQSLGQGLEFLIYFQGNSAPDKSGLPSDRFSAERTGGSVSTLTIQRTQQEDSAVYLCASSLGRTISGELFFGEGSRLTVL.

The chain has TRBV5-5 and TRBJ2-7, with 10 bases lining up with TRBD2. The germline V gene encodes CDR1 SGHKS and CDR2 YYEKEE (reference sequence). J lost 3 bases, V lost 4 bases, and 4 bases had no gene match. This CDR3 region has 14 residues. CDR3 DNA: TGTGCCAGCAGCACCACTAGCGGGATCTACGAGCAGTACTTC. Protein sequence: CASSTTSGIYEQYF.

The genes are TRBV5-1 and TRBJ2-1, with a tentative D call TRBD1 (6 bases). The CDR3 is 12 amino acids. The V gene's germline CDR1 is SGHRS and CDR2 YFSETQ. V was shortened by 0 bases and J by 14 bases, with 12 bases between the two germline ends. CDR3 in amino acids: CASSLAGQKEFF. The CDR3 nucleotides are TGCGCCAGCAGCTTGGCCGGACAGAAGGAGTTCTTC.

This chain links TRBV5-1 with TRBJ2-1; the match to TRBD1 covers 12 bases. CDR3 length: 14 residues. Germline V gene lookup returns CDR1 SGHRS and CDR2 YFSETQ. V shed 7 bases, J shed 6 bases, and the junction held 5 bases outside the gene matches. Here the CDR3 DNA reads TGCGCCAGCGGGGACAGGGGGCTGAGCAATGAGCAGTTCTTC. Its translation is CASGDRGLSNEQFF.

The chain recombines TRBV11-2 with TRBJ1-1; D is ambiguous. V lost 4 bases, J lost 4 bases, and 10 bases lay in between. Germline V gene sequence: CDR1 SGHAT, CDR2 FQNNGV. The CDR3 runs 13 residues. The CDR3 here is CASSSLESTEAFF. The CDR3 nucleotides are TGTGCCAGCAGCTCCCTGGAGTCCACTGAAGCTTTCTTT. Complete variable domain (other parts from reference TRBV11-2 and TRBJ1-1): EAGVAQSPRYKIIEKRQSVAFWCNPISGHATLYWYQQILGQGPKLLIQFQNNGVVDDSQLPKDRFSAERLKGVDSTLKIQPAKLEDSAVYLCASSSLESTEAFFGQGTRLTVV.

The chain's CDR3 is CASSFGLRTAGELFF. CDR3 coding DNA: TGTGCCAGCAGCTTTGGACTAAGGACCGCCGGGGAGCTGTTTTTT. The chain links TRBV7-2 to TRBJ2-2; perhaps TRBD2 as D (6 bases). This CDR3 has 15 amino acids. Germline V gives CDR1 SGHTA, CDR2 FQGNSA. V was cut by 3 bases and J by 6 bases, with 14 bases left in between.

The rearrangement links TRBV7-2 to TRBJ2-7, with D perhaps matching TRBD2 (5 bases). The CDR3 extends over 11 amino acids. V was cut by 9 bases and J by 5 bases, with 11 bases left in between. CDR1 SGHTA and CDR2 FQGNSA come from the germline V gene. CDR3 DNA sequence: TGTGCCAGTACGGGGAGTAACGAGCAGTACTTC. Its translation is CASTGSNEQYF. Full variable domain (remainder filled in from reference TRBV7-2 and TRBJ2-7): GAGVSQSPSNKVTEKGKDVELRCDPISGHTALYWYRQSLGQGLEFLIYFQGNSAPDKSGLPSDRFSAERTGGSVSTLTIQRTQQEDSAVYLCASTGSNEQYFGPGTRLTVT.